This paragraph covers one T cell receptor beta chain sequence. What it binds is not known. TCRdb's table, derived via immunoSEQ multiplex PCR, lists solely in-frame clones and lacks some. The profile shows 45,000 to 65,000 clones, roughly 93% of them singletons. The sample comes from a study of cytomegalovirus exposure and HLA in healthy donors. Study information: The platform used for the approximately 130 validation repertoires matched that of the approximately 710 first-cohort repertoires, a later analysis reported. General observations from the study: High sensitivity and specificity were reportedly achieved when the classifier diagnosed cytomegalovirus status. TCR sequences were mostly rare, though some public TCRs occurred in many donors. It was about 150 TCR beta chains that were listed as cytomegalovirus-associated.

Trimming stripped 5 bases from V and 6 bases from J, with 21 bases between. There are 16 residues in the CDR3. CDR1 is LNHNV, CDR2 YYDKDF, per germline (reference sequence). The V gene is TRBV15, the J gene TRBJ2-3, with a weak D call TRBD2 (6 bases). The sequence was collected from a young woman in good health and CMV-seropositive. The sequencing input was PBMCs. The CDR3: CATSGPGLSLWDTQYF. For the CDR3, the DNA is TGTGCCACCAGCGGGCCGGGACTTTCGTTATGGGATACGCAGTATTTT.